This is a list of T cell receptor beta chains from one sample in a study of CD8+CD57+ T cells in acquired aplastic anemia. TCRdb ran MiXCR on the reads and lists one entry per CDR3 protein. This sample has 190,000 or so distinct CDR3 sequences, with under 65% found just once. The source material was sorted CD4+, CD8+, or CD8+CD57+ T cells (not recorded which) from PBMCs. The receptors derive from a human donor in good health. Each CDR3 is given with its conserved first and last residue. D genes are given only for firm matches. The size field is filled for only some rows; it gives once, few, many or a size class.

v_gene: TRBV7-9
j_gene: TRBJ2-2
abundance: .
d_gene: .
CDR3aa: CASSLVGADTGELFF
CDR3nt: TGTGCCAGCAGCTTAGTCGGGGCCGACACCGGGGAGCTGTTTTTT

v_gene: TRBV7-9
j_gene: TRBJ1-4
abundance: .
d_gene: .
CDR3aa: CASSLGPGDENEKLFF
CDR3nt: TGTGCCAGCAGCTTGGGACCAGGGGACGAGAATGAAAAACTGTTTTTT

v_gene: TRBV12-3/TRBV12-4
j_gene: TRBJ2-7
abundance: .
d_gene: .
CDR3aa: CASSLAVYEQYF
CDR3nt: TGTGCCAGCAGTTTAGCTGTCTACGAGCAGTACTTC

v_gene: TRBV2
j_gene: TRBJ2-1
abundance: .
d_gene: TRBD2
CDR3aa: CARKAGGHIRNEQFF
CDR3nt: TGTGCCAGGAAGGCGGGGGGGCATATCCGCAATGAGCAGTTCTTC

v_gene: TRBV10-2
j_gene: TRBJ2-7
abundance: .
d_gene: TRBD2
CDR3aa: CASSERRLAGGLYEQYF
CDR3nt: TGCGCCAGCAGTGAAAGAAGGCTAGCGGGGGGCCTCTACGAGCAGTACTTC

v_gene: TRBV29-1
j_gene: TRBJ2-7
abundance: once
d_gene: .
CDR3aa: CSVYEDKTYEQYF
CDR3nt: TGCAGCGTTTATGAGGACAAAACCTACGAGCAGTACTTC

v_gene: TRBV7-9
j_gene: TRBJ1-5
abundance: .
d_gene: TRBD1
CDR3aa: CASTPGQGSQPQHF
CDR3nt: TGTGCCAGCACCCCTGGACAGGGGAGTCAGCCCCAGCATTTT

v_gene: TRBV11-1
j_gene: TRBJ2-5
abundance: few
d_gene: TRBD1
CDR3aa: CASSLGQMRTQYF
CDR3nt: TGTGCCAGCAGCCTGGGACAGATGAGGACCCAGTACTTC

v_gene: TRBV6-1
j_gene: TRBJ1-5
abundance: .
d_gene: .
CDR3aa: CASRTQADSQPQHF
CDR3nt: TGTGCCAGCAGAACACAGGCGGACAGTCAGCCCCAGCATTTT

v_gene: TRBV5-6
j_gene: TRBJ2-5
abundance: many
d_gene: .
CDR3aa: CASSLDSGLLQETQYF
CDR3nt: TGTGCCAGCAGCTTGGATTCGGGTTTGCTCCAAGAGACCCAGTACTTC

v_gene: TRBV2
j_gene: TRBJ2-7
abundance: .
d_gene: TRBD1
CDR3aa: CASSSRTGGVYEQYF
CDR3nt: TGTGCCAGCAGTTCACGGACAGGGGGCGTTTACGAGCAGTACTTC

v_gene: TRBV19
j_gene: TRBJ2-7
abundance: few
d_gene: .
CDR3aa: CASSILGGYEQYF
CDR3nt: TGTGCCAGTAGTATCTTGGGGGGATACGAGCAGTACTTC

v_gene: TRBV3-1
j_gene: TRBJ1-1
abundance: many
d_gene: .
CDR3aa: CASSQVTDTSLGTEAFF
CDR3nt: TGTGCCAGCAGCCAGGTGACCGATACGTCTTTAGGCACTGAAGCTTTCTTT

v_gene: TRBV11-3
j_gene: TRBJ2-3
abundance: many
d_gene: .
CDR3aa: CASSSEGPNTQYF
CDR3nt: TGTGCCAGCAGCTCAGAGGGACCTAATACGCAGTATTTT

v_gene: TRBV11-2
j_gene: TRBJ1-6
abundance: .
d_gene: .
CDR3aa: CASSAVGTEYSPLHF
CDR3nt: TGTGCCAGCAGCGCCGTCGGGACCGAATATTCACCCCTCCACTTT

v_gene: TRBV10-3
j_gene: TRBJ2-1
abundance: .
d_gene: .
CDR3aa: CAISLTGTSGLYEQFF
CDR3nt: TGTGCCATCAGCCTAACCGGGACCAGCGGACTCTATGAGCAGTTCTTC

v_gene: TRBV7-6
j_gene: TRBJ2-5
abundance: .
d_gene: TRBD2
CDR3aa: CASSAGTSGLGETQYF
CDR3nt: TGTGCCAGCAGCGCCGGGACTAGCGGCCTGGGAGAGACCCAGTACTTC

v_gene: TRBV7-9
j_gene: TRBJ2-7
abundance: many
d_gene: TRBD2
CDR3aa: CASSDHRQGGAYEQYF
CDR3nt: TGTGCCAGCAGCGATCATAGGCAGGGAGGGGCCTACGAGCAGTACTTC

v_gene: TRBV20-1
j_gene: TRBJ2-3
abundance: .
d_gene: .
CDR3aa: CSASSGVSTDTQYF
CDR3nt: TGCAGTGCTAGTTCCGGGGTGAGCACAGATACGCAGTATTTT

v_gene: TRBV28
j_gene: TRBJ1-3
abundance: once
d_gene: .
CDR3aa: CASTFEGSGNTIYF
CDR3nt: TGTGCCAGCACCTTCGAGGGCTCTGGAAACACCATATATTTT

v_gene: TRBV15
j_gene: TRBJ2-7
abundance: .
d_gene: .
CDR3aa: CATSSSGLTYEQYF
CDR3nt: TGTGCCACCAGCAGCTCGGGCCTCACCTACGAGCAGTACTTC

v_gene: TRBV9
j_gene: TRBJ1-3
abundance: many
d_gene: .
CDR3aa: CASSPGQSSGNTIYF
CDR3nt: TGTGCCAGCAGCCCCGGACAGAGCTCTGGAAACACCATATATTTT

v_gene: TRBV15
j_gene: TRBJ2-7
abundance: .
d_gene: .
CDR3aa: CATSRDPEYEQYF
CDR3nt: TGTGCCACCAGCAGAGATCCTGAGTACGAGCAGTACTTC

v_gene: TRBV29-1
j_gene: TRBJ2-5
abundance: once
d_gene: .
CDR3aa: CSVEVVGGQETQYF
CDR3nt: TGCAGCGTTGAGGTCGTGGGGGGCCAAGAGACCCAGTACTTC

v_gene: TRBV11-2
j_gene: TRBJ2-7
abundance: many
d_gene: .
CDR3aa: CASSLGPALYEQYF
CDR3nt: TGTGCCAGCAGCTTAGGGCCGGCGCTATACGAGCAGTACTTC

v_gene: TRBV27
j_gene: TRBJ2-7
abundance: many
d_gene: .
CDR3aa: CASSLRVGSYEQYF
CDR3nt: TGTGCCAGCAGTTTGAGGGTGGGATCATACGAGCAGTACTTC

v_gene: TRBV5-1
j_gene: TRBJ2-1
abundance: .
d_gene: TRBD1
CDR3aa: CASSSGTGTGGYGTDTQFF
CDR3nt: TGCGCCAGCTCTTCCGGAACCGGGACAGGGGGATACGGCACAGATACGCAGTTCTTC

v_gene: TRBV5-6
j_gene: TRBJ2-7
abundance: .
d_gene: .
CDR3aa: CASSLGPPLPEQYF
CDR3nt: TGTGCCAGCAGCTTGGGGCCGCCTTTGCCCGAGCAGTACTTC

v_gene: TRBV7-2
j_gene: TRBJ1-6
abundance: .
d_gene: TRBD1
CDR3aa: CASSLSDRGVNSPLHF
CDR3nt: TGTGCCAGCAGCTTAAGCGACAGGGGGGTTAATTCACCCCTCCACTTT

v_gene: TRBV11-2
j_gene: TRBJ1-2
abundance: .
d_gene: .
CDR3aa: CASSLGVSYGYTF
CDR3nt: TGTGCCAGCAGCTTAGGGGTTAGTTATGGCTACACCTTC

v_gene: TRBV2
j_gene: TRBJ2-3
abundance: .
d_gene: .
CDR3aa: CAGSGDGGRTDTQYF
CDR3nt: TGTGCCGGCAGTGGGGATGGGGGGCGGACAGATACGCAGTACTTT

v_gene: TRBV12-3/TRBV12-4
j_gene: TRBJ2-3
abundance: .
d_gene: .
CDR3aa: CASSIFATDTQYF
CDR3nt: TGTGCCTCCAGTATCTTTGCTACAGATACGCAGTATTTT

v_gene: TRBV19
j_gene: TRBJ2-1
abundance: once
d_gene: TRBD2
CDR3aa: CASSTGLAGDEQFF
CDR3nt: TGTGCCAGTAGCACGGGACTAGCAGGCGATGAGCAGTTCTTC

v_gene: TRBV7-9
j_gene: TRBJ2-1
abundance: many
d_gene: TRBD1
CDR3aa: CASSLVTGATNEQFF
CDR3nt: TGTGCCAGCAGCTTAGTGACAGGGGCCACCAATGAGCAGTTCTTC

v_gene: TRBV20-1
j_gene: TRBJ2-7
abundance: once
d_gene: .
CDR3aa: CSASERYYEQYF
CDR3nt: TGCAGTGCTAGTGAAAGATACTACGAGCAGTACTTC

v_gene: TRBV20-1
j_gene: TRBJ2-3
abundance: .
d_gene: TRBD2
CDR3aa: CSAETSGTDTQYF
CDR3nt: TGCAGTGCCGAGACTAGCGGCACAGATACGCAGTATTTT

v_gene: TRBV28
j_gene: TRBJ1-1
abundance: .
d_gene: .
CDR3aa: CASSGPQADIELNTEAFF
CDR3nt: TGTGCCAGCAGCGGCCCGCAGGCGGATATTGAATTGAACACTGAAGCTTTCTTT

v_gene: TRBV10-3
j_gene: TRBJ1-5
abundance: .
d_gene: .
CDR3aa: CAISEGGVELQPQHF
CDR3nt: TGTGCCATCAGTGAGGGGGGGGTAGAATTACAGCCCCAGCATTTT

v_gene: TRBV20-1
j_gene: TRBJ2-2
abundance: .
d_gene: TRBD2
CDR3aa: CSARPSTSGGVTGELFF
CDR3nt: TGCAGTGCTAGACCCTCGACTAGCGGGGGGGTAACCGGGGAGCTGTTTTTT

v_gene: TRBV9
j_gene: TRBJ1-5
abundance: many
d_gene: .
CDR3aa: CASSVEGQPDQPQHF
CDR3nt: TGTGCCAGCAGCGTAGAAGGCCAGCCAGATCAGCCCCAGCATTTT

v_gene: TRBV5-1
j_gene: TRBJ2-1
abundance: many
d_gene: TRBD2
CDR3aa: CASTLGLAGGNEQFF
CDR3nt: TGCGCCAGCACCCTTGGACTAGCGGGAGGCAATGAGCAGTTCTTC

v_gene: TRBV19
j_gene: TRBJ1-5
abundance: few
d_gene: .
CDR3aa: CASSKDGGQPQHF
CDR3nt: TGTGCCAGTAGTAAGGATGGGGGTCAGCCCCAGCATTTT